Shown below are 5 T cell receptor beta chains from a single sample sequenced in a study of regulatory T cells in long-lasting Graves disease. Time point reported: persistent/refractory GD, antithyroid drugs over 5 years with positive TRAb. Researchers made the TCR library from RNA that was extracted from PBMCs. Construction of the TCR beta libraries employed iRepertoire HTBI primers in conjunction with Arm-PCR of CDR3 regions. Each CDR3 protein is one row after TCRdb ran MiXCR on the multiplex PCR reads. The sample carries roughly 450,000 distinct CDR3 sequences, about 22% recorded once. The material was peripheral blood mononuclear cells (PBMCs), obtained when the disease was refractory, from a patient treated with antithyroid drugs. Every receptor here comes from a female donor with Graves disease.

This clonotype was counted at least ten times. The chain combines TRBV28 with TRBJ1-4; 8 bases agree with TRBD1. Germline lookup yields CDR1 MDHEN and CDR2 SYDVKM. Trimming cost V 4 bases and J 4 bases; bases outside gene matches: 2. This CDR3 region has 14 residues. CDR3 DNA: TGTGCCAGCAGTTACAGGGGGTTTAATGAAAAACTGTTTTTT. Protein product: CASSYRGFNEKLFF. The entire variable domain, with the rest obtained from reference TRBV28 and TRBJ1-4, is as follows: DVKVTQSSRYLVKRTGEKVFLECVQDMDHENMFWYRQDPGLGLRLIYFSYDVKMKEKGDIPEGYSVSREKKERFSLILESASTNQTSMYLCASSYRGFNEKLFFGSGTQLSVL.

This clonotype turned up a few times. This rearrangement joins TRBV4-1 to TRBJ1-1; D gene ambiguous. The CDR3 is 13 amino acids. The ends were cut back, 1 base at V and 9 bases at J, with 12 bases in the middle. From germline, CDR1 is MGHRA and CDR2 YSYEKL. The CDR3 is CASSQGTRMQAFF. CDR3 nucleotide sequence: TGCGCCAGCAGCCAAGGAACACGGATGCAAGCTTTCTTT.

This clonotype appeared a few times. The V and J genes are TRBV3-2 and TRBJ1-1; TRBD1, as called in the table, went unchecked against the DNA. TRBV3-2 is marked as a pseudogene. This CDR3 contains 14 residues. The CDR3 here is CASHRNGRHTEAFF. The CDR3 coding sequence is TGTGCCAGCCACCGGAATGGGCGGCACACTGAAGCTTTCTTT.

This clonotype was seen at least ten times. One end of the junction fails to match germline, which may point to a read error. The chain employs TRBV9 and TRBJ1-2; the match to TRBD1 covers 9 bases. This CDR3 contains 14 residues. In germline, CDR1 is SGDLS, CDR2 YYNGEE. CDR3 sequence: CASSVDRGLYDYTF. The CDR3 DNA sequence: TGTGCCAGCAGCGTAGACAGGGGGCTCTATGACTACACCTTC.

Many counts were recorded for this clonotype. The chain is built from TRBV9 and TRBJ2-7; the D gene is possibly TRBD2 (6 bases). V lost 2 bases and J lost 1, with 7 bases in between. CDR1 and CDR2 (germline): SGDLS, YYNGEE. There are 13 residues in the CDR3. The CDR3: CASSVGGSYEQYF. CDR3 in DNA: TGTGCCAGCAGCGTCGGGGGTTCCTACGAGCAGTACTTC.